These 5 T cell receptor beta chains originate from one sample sequenced in a study of PD-1 blockade in classical Hodgkin lymphoma. Sample time point: cycle 4 day 1 (C4D1), after less than 7 weeks of nivolumab. Relapse was seen in all patients after autologous stem cell transplantation, and brentuximab vedotin exposure was variable. Produced via immunoSEQ multiplex PCR; TCRdb's table is partial and in-frame only. The table includes 75,000 to 95,000 clones, approximately 86% detected once. This specimen consisted of peripheral blood mononuclear cells (PBMCs), obtained before the fourth cycle of nivolumab. The receptors shown here come from a human donor with classical Hodgkin lymphoma.

The rearrangement uses TRBV28 and TRBJ2-6, with D tentatively TRBD1 or TRBD2 (5 bases each). The CDR3 loop spans 15 amino acids. Trimming removed 3 bases from V and 3 bases from J, with 9 bases in between. Per germline, CDR1 MDHEN and CDR2 SYDVKM. The CDR3 DNA sequence: TGTGCCAGCAGTTTTGGGGGTGTTGGGGCCAACGTCCTGACTTTC. Residues: CASSFGGVGANVLTF. The full variable domain, rest sourced from reference TRBV28 and TRBJ2-6, is DVKVTQSSRYLVKRTGEKVFLECVQDMDHENMFWYRQDPGLGLRLIYFSYDVKMKEKGDIPEGYSVSREKKERFSLILESASTNQTSMYLCASSFGGVGANVLTFGAGSRLTVL.

The gene calls are TRBV14 and TRBJ1-1, with D hard to call. V gave up 1 base and J gave up 2 bases, with 11 bases separating them. CDR1 and CDR2 from the germline V gene are SGHDN and FVKESK. The CDR3 length is 15 residues. CDR3 DNA: TGTGCCAGCAGCCAAGCGCCCCCCGAAAACACTGAAGCTTTCTTT. It yields the protein CASSQAPPENTEAFF.

The chain employs TRBV7-2 and TRBJ2-5, with 10 bases aligning to TRBD1. CDR1 is SGHTA, CDR2 FQGNSA, per germline. The CDR3 consists of 15 residues. V gave up 3 bases and J gave up 5 bases; unmatched junction bases: 6. The CDR3 protein is CASSFSGQGFETQYF. CDR3 nucleotides: TGTGCCAGCAGCTTCTCGGGACAGGGGTTCGAGACCCAGTACTTC.

The chain uses TRBV6-5 and TRBJ1-2; TRBD1 aligns across 7 bases. CDR1 and CDR2 from the germline V gene are MNHEY and SVGAGI. After removal of 0 bases from V and 8 bases from J, the junction contained 6 bases not matched to a gene. The CDR3 loop spans 14 amino acids. CDR3: CASSYSDRVRGYTF. Here the CDR3 DNA reads TGTGCCAGCAGTTACTCTGACAGGGTCCGAGGCTACACCTTC.

Concerning this clone: Within the sample, other DNA sequences also encode this same CDR3. This chain's CDR3 is CASRSGGNYGYTF. CDR3 in DNA: TGTGCCAGTAGGTCCGGAGGTAACTATGGCTACACCTTC. The chain carries TRBV19 and TRBJ1-2; the D is unclear. Germline loops: CDR1 LNHDA, CDR2 SQIVND (reference sequence). CDR3 length: 13 residues. V was pared by 6 bases and J by 1 base, with 9 bases between.